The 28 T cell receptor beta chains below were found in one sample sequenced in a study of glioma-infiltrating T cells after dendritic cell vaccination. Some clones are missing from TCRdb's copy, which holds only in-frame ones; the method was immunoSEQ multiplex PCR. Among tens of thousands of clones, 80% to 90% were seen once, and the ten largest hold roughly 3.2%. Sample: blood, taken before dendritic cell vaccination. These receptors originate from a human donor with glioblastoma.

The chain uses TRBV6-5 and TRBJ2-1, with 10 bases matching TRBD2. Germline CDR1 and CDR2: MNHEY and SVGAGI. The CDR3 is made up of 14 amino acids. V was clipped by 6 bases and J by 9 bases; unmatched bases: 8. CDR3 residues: CASRDSGGFPEQFF. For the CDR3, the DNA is TGTGCCAGCAGGGATAGCGGGGGGTTTCCTGAGCAGTTCTTC.

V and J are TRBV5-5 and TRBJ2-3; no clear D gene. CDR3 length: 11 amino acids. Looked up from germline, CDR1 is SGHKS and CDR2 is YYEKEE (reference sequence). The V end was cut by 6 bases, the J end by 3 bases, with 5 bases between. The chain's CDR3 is CASTSTDTQYF. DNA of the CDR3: TGTGCCAGCACCTCGACAGATACGCAGTATTTT.

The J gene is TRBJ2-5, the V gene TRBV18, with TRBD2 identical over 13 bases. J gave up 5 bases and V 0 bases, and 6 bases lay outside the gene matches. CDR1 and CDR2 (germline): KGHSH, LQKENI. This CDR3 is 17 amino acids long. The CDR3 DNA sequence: TGTGCCAGCTCACCACCGACTAGCGGGGGGTCCGGCGAGACCCAGTACTTC. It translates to CASSPPTSGGSGETQYF.

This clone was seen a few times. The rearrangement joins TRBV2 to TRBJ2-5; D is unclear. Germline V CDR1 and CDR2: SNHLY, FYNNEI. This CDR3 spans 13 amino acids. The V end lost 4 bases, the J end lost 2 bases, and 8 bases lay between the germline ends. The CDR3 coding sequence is TGTGCCAGCAGTGGGAGCATGCAAGAGACCCAGTACTTC. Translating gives CASSGSMQETQYF.

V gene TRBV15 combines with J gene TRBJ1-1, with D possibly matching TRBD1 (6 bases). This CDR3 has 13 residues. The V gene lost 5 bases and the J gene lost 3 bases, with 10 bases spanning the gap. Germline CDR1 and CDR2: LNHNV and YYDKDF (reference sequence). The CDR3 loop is CATSYRQDTEAFF. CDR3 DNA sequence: TGTGCCACCAGCTACCGACAGGACACTGAAGCTTTCTTT.

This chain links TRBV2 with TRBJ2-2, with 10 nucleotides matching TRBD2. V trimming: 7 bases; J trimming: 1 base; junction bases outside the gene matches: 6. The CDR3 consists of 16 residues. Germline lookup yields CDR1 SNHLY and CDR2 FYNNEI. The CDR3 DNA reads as TGTGCCAGCACCCCAGTAGCGGGGGGGAACACCGGGGAGCTGTTTTTT. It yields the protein CASTPVAGGNTGELFF. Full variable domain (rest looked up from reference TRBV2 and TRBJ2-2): EPEVTQTPSHQVTQMGQEVILRCVPISNHLYFYWYRQILGQKVEFLVSFYNNEISEKSEIFDDQFSVERPDGSNFTLKIRSTKLEDSAMYFCASTPVAGGNTGELFFGEGSRLTVL.

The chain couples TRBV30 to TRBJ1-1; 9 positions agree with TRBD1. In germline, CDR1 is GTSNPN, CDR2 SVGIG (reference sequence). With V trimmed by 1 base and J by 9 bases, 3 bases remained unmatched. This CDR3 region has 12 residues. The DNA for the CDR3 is TGTGCCTGGAGTGGACAGGGGGGGAAAGCTTTCTTT. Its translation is CAWSGQGGKAFF.

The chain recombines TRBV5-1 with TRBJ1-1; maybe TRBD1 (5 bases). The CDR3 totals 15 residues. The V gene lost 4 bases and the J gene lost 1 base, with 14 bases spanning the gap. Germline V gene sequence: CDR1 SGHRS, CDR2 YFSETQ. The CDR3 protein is CASSNGAAENTEAFF. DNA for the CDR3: TGCGCCAGCAGCAATGGGGCCGCCGAGAACACTGAAGCTTTCTTT. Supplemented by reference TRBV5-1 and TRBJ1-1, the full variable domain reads KAGVTQTPRYLIKTRGQQVTLSCSPISGHRSVSWYQQTPGQGLQFLFEYFSETQRNKGNFPGRFSGRQFSNSRSEMNVSTLELGDSALYLCASSNGAAENTEAFFGQGTRLTVV.

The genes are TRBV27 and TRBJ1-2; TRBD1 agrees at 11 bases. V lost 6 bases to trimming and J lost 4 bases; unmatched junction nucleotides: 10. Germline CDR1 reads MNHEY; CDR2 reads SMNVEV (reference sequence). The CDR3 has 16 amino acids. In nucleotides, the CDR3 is TGTGCCAGCAGGCAATCCGGGACAGGGGGAATCTATGGCTACACCTTC. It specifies CASRQSGTGGIYGYTF.

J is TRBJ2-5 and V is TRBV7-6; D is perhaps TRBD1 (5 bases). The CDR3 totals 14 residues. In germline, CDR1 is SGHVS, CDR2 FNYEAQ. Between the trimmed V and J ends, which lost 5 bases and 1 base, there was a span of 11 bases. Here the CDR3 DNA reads TGTGCCAGCAGCCCCCCTGACAGCCAAGAGACCCAGTACTTC. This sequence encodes CASSPPDSQETQYF.

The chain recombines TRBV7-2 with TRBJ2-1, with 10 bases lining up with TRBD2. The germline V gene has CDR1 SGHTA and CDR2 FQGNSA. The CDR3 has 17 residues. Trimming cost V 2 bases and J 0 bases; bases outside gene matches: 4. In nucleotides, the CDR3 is TGTGCCAGCAGCTTAACTAGCGGGGCGAGCTCCTACAATGAGCAGTTCTTC. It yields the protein CASSLTSGASSYNEQFF.

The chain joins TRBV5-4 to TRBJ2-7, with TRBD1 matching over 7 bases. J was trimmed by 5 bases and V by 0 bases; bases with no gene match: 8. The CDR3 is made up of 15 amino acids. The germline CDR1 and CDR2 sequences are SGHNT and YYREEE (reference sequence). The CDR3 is CASSLDRGPPHEQYF. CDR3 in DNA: TGTGCCAGCAGCTTGGACAGGGGACCCCCCCACGAGCAGTACTTC.

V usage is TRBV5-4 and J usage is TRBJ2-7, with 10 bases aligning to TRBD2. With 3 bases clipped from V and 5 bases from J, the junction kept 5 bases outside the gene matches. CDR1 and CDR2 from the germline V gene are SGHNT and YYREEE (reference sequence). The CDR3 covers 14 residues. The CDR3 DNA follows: TGTGCCAGCAGCTCCGGGACTAGCGTCCACGAGCAGTACTTC. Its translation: CASSSGTSVHEQYF.

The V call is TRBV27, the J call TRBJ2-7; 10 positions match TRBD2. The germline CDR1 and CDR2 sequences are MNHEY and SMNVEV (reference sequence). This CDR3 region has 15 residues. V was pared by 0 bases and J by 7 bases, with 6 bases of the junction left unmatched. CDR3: CASSLSGLAGAEQYF. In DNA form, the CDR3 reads TGTGCCAGCAGTTTATCTGGCCTAGCGGGGGCTGAGCAGTACTTC.

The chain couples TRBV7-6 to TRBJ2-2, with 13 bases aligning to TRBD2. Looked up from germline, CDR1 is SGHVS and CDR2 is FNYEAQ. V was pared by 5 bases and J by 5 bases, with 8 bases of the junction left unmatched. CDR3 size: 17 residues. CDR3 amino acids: CASSVTSGGPQTGELFF. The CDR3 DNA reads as TGTGCCAGCAGCGTGACTAGCGGGGGGCCACAAACCGGGGAGCTGTTTTTT.

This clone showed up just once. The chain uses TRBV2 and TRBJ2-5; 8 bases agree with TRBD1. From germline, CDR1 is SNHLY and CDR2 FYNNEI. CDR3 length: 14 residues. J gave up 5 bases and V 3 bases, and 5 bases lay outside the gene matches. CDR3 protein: CASSEDRAMETQYF. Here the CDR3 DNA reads TGTGCCAGCAGTGAGGACAGGGCAATGGAGACCCAGTACTTC.

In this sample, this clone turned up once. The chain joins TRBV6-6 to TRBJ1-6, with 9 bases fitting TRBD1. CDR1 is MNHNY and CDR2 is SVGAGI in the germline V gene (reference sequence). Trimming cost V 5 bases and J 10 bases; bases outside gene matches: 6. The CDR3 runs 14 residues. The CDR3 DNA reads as TGTGCCAGCAGTCCAAGGACAGGGGTCTCACCCCTCCACTTT. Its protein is CASSPRTGVSPLHF.

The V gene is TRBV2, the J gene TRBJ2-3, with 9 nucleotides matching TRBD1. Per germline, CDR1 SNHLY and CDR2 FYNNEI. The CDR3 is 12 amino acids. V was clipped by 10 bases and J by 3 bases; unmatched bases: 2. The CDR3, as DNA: TGTGCCACAGACAGGGGGACAGATACGCAGTATTTT. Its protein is CATDRGTDTQYF.

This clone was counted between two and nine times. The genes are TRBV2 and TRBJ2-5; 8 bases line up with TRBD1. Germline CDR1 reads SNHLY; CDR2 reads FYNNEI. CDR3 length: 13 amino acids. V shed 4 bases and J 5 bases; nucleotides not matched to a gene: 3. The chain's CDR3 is CASSGTGRETQYF. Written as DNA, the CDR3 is TGTGCCAGCAGTGGGACAGGGCGGGAGACCCAGTACTTC.

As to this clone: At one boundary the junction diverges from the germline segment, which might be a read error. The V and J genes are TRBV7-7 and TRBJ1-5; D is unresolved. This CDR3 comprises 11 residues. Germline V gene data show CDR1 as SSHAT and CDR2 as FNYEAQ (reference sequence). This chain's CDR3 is CASSVNQPQHF. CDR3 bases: TGTGCTAGCAGCGTAAATCAGCCCCAGCATTTT. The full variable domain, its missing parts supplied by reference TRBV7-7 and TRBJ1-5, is GAGVSQSPRYKVTKRGQDVTLRCDPISSHATLYWYQQALGQGPEFLTYFNYEAQPDKSGLPSDRFSAERPEGSISTLTIQRTEQRDSAMYRCASSVNQPQHFGDGTRLSIL.

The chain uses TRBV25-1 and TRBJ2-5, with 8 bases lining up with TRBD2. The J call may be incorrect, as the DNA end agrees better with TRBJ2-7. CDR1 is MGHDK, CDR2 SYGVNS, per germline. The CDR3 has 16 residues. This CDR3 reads CASSDAGFGGVYEQYF. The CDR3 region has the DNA TGTGCCAGCAGTGACGCGGGATTCGGGGGGGTCTACGAGCAGTACTTC.

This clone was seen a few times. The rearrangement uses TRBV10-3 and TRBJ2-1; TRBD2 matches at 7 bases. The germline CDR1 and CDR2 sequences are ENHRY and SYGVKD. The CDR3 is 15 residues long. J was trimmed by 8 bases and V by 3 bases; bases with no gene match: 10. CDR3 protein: CAISDSLATIDEQFF. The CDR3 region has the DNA TGTGCCATCAGTGACTCACTAGCGACCATAGATGAGCAGTTCTTC.

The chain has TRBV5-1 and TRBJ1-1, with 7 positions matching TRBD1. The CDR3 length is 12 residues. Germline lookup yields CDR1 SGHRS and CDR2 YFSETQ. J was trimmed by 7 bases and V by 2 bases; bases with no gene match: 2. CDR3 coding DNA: TGCGCCAGCAGCTTCAGGGGGAATGAAGCTTTCTTT. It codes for CASSFRGNEAFF.

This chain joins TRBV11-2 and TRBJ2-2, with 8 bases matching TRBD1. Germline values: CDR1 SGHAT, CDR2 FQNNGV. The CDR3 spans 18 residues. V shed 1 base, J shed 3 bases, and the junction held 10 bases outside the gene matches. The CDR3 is CASSLAGRGRRYTGELFF. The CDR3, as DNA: TGTGCCAGCAGCTTAGCTGGCAGGGGGCGAAGGTACACCGGGGAGCTGTTTTTT. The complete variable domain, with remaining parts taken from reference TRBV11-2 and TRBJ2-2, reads EAGVAQSPRYKIIEKRQSVAFWCNPISGHATLYWYQQILGQGPKLLIQFQNNGVVDDSQLPKDRFSAERLKGVDSTLKIQPAKLEDSAVYLCASSLAGRGRRYTGELFFGEGSRLTVL.

The CDR3 here is CASSGAAATNEKLFF. The CDR3 nucleotides are TGTGCCAGCAGTGGAGCAGCCGCAACTAATGAAAAACTGTTTTTT. This chain uses TRBV27 with TRBJ1-4; no firm D call. Per the germline V gene, CDR1 is MNHEY and CDR2 is SMNVEV (reference sequence). V lost 5 bases, J lost 0 bases, and 10 bases lay in between. CDR3 length: 15 residues.

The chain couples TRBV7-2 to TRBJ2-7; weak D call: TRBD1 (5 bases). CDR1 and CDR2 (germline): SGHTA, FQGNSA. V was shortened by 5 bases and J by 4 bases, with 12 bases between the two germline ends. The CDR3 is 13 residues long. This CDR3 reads CASSLQGLYEQYF. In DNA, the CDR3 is TGTGCCAGCAGCCTGCAGGGATTGTACGAGCAGTACTTC.

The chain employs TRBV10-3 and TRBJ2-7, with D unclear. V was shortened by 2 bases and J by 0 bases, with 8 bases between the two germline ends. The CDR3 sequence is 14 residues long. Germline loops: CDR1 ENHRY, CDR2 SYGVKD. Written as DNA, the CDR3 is TGTGCCATCAGTGAGGACGACTCCTCCTACGAGCAGTACTTC. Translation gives CAISEDDSSYEQYF.

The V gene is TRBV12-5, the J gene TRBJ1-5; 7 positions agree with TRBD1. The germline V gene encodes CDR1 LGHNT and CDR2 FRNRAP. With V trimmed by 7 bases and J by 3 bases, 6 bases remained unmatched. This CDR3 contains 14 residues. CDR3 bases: TGTGCTAGTGCCTCGGGACAGCTCAATCAGCCCCAGCATTTT. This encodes CASASGQLNQPQHF.